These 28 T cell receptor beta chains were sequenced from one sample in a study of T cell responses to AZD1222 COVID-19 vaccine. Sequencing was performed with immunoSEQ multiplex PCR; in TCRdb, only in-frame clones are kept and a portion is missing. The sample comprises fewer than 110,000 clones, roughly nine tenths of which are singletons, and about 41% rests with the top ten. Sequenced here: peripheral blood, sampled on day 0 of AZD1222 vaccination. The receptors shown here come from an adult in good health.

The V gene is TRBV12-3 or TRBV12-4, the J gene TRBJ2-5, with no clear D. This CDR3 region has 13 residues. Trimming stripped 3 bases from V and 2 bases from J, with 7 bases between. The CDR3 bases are TGTGCCAGCAGTTTTCGGCAGCAAGAGACCCAGTACTTC. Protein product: CASSFRQQETQYF.

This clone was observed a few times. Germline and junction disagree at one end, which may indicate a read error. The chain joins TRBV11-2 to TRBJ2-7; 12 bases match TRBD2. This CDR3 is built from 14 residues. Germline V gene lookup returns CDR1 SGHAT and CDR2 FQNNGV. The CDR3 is CASSLEGTSGPSDF. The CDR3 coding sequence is TGTGCCAGCAGCTTAGAAGGGACTAGCGGGCCCTCAGACTTC.

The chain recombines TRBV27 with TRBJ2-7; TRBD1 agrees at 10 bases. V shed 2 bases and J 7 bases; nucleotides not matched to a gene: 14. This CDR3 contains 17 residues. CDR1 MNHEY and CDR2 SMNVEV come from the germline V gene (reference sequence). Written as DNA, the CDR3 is TGTGCCAGCAGTTTAATACCCGCCCGACAGGGGGCGAAAGAGCAGTACTTC. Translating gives CASSLIPARQGAKEQYF.

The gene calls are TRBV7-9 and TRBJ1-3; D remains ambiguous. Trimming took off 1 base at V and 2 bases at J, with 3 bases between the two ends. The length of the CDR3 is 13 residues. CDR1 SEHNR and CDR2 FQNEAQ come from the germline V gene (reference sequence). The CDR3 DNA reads TGTGCCAGCAGCTTAGGCGCTGGAAACACCATATATTTT. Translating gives CASSLGAGNTIYF.

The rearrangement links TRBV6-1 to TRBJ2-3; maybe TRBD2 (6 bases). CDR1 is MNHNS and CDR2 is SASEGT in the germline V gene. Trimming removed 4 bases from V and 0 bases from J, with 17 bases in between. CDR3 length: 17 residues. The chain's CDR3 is CASSALPLGTSTDTQYF. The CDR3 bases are TGTGCCAGCAGTGCTCTGCCCTTAGGGACTAGCACAGATACGCAGTATTTT.

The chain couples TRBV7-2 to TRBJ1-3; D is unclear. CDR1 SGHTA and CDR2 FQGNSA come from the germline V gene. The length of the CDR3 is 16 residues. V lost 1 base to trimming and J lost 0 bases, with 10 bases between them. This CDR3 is CASSLGVRTSGNTIYF. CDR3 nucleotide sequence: TGTGCCAGCAGCTTAGGAGTTAGGACCTCTGGAAACACCATATATTTT.

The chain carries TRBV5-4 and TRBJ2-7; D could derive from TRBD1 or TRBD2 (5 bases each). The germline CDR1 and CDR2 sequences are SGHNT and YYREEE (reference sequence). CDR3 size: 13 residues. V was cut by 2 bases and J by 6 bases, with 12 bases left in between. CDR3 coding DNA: TGTGCCAGCAGCTTCCCGGGGCTGTCCGAGCAGTACTTC. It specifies CASSFPGLSEQYF.

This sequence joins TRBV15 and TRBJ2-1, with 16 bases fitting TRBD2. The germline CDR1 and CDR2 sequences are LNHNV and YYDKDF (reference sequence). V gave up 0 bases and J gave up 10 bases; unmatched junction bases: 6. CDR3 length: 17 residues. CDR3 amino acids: CATSRDLGLAGGREQFF. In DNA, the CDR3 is TGTGCCACCAGCAGAGACCTGGGACTAGCGGGAGGGCGGGAGCAGTTCTTC.

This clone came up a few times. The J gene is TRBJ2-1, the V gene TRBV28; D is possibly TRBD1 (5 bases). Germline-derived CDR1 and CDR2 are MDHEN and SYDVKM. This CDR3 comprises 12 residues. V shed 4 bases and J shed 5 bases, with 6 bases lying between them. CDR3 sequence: CASSWTNNEQFF. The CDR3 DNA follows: TGTGCCAGCAGTTGGACAAACAATGAGCAGTTCTTC.

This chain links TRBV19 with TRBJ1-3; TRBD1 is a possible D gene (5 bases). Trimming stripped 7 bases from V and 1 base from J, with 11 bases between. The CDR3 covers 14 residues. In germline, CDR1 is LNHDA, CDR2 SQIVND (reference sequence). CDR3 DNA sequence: TGTGCCAGTACGAACTGGGGGTCTGGAAACACCATATATTTT. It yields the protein CASTNWGSGNTIYF.

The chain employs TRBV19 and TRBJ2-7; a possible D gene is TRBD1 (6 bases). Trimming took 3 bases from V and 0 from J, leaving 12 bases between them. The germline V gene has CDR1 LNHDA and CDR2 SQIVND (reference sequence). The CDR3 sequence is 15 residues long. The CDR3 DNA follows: TGTGCCAGTAGTATGGGGCAGGGGAGCTCCTACGAGCAGTACTTC. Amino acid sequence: CASSMGQGSSYEQYF.

CDR3 loop: CASSLVTGLTEAFF. CDR3 coding DNA: TGTGCCAGCAGCTTAGTCACGGGGCTCACTGAAGCTTTCTTT. The rearrangement links TRBV7-9 to TRBJ1-1, with D possibly TRBD1 on 5 matching bases. The CDR3 loop spans 14 amino acids. The ends were cut back, 1 base at V and 4 bases at J, with 10 bases in the middle. The germline V gene encodes CDR1 SEHNR and CDR2 FQNEAQ (reference sequence).

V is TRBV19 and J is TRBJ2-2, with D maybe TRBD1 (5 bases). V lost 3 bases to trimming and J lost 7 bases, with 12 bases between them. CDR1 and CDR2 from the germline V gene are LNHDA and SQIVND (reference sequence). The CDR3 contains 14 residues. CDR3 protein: CASSIGAVGGELFF. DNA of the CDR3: TGTGCCAGTAGTATTGGGGCTGTCGGCGGGGAGCTGTTTTTT.

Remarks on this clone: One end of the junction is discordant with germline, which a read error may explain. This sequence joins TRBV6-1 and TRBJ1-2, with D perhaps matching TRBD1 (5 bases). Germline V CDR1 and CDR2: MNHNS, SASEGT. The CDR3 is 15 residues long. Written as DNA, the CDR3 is TGTGCCAGCAGGGAAGGGGTTAGGACATATTATGGCTACACCTTC. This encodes CASREGVRTYYGYTF.

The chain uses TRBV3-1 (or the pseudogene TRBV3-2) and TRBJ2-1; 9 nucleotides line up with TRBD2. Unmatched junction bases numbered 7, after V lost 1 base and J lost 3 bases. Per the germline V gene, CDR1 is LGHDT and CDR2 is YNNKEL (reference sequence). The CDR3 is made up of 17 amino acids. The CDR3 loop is CASSQGPAGGLYNEQFF. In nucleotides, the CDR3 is TGTGCCAGCAGCCAAGGTCCAGCGGGAGGTCTCTACAATGAGCAGTTCTTC.

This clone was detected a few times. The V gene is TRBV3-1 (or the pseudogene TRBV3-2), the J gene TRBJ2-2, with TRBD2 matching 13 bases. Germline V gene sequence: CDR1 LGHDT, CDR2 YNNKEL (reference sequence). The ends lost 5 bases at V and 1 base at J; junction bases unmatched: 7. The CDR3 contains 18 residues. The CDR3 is CASSEGLAGMRNTGELFF. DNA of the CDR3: TGTGCCAGCAGCGAGGGACTAGCGGGAATGAGGAACACCGGGGAGCTGTTTTTT.

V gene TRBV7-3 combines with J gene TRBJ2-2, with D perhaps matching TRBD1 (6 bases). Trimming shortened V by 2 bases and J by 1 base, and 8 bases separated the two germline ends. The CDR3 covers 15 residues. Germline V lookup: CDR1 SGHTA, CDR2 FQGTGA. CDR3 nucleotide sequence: TGTGCCAGCAGCTTACCGACAGGGAACACCGGGGAGCTGTTTTTT. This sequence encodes CASSLPTGNTGELFF.

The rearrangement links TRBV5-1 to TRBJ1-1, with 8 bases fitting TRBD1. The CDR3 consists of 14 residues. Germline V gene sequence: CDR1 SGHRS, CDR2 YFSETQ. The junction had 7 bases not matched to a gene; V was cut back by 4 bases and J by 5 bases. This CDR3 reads CASSSRGRETEAFF. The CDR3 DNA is TGCGCCAGCAGCAGCAGGGGGCGGGAGACTGAAGCTTTCTTT.

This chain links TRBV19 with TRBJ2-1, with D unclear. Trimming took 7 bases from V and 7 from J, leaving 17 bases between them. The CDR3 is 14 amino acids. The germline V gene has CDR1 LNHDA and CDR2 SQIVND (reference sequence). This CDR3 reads CASNSGRLGNEQFF. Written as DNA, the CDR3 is TGTGCCAGTAACTCAGGCCGTCTGGGTAATGAGCAGTTCTTC.

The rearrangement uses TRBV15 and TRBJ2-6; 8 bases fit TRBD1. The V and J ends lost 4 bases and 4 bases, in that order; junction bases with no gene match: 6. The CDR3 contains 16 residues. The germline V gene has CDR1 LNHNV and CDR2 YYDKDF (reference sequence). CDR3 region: CATSKQGASGANVLTF. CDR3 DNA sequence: TGTGCCACCAGCAAGCAGGGGGCCTCGGGGGCCAACGTCCTGACTTTC.

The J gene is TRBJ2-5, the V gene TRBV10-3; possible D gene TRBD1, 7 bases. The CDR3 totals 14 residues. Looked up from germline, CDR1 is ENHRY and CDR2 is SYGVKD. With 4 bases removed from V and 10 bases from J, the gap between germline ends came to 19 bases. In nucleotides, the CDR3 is TGTGCCATCAGTGCACAGGGGCGTCCCGGGGGCCAGTACTTC. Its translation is CAISAQGRPGGQYF.

The CDR3 reads CASSESRGSGQFF. For the CDR3, the DNA is TGCGCCAGCAGTGAGTCGAGAGGTAGTGGCCAGTTCTTC. This chain uses TRBV10-1 with TRBJ2-1; no reliable D call. In germline, CDR1 is WNHNN, CDR2 SYGVQD (reference sequence). This CDR3 is built from 13 residues. Trimming took off 0 bases at V and 13 bases at J, with 13 bases between the two ends.

Here the CDR3 reads CASKGDVEETQYF. The CDR3 DNA reads as TGTGCCAGCAAGGGGGACGTTGAAGAGACCCAGTACTTC. The chain couples TRBV2 to TRBJ2-5; D may be TRBD1 (6 bases). CDR1 and CDR2 (germline): SNHLY, FYNNEI. This CDR3 is built from 13 residues. Trimming took 7 bases from V and 3 from J, leaving 12 bases between them.

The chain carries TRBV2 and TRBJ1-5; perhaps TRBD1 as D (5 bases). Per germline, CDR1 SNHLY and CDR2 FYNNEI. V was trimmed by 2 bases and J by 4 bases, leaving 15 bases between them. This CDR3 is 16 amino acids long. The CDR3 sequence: CASSEPPQAFNQPQHF. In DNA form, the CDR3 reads TGTGCCAGCAGTGAACCCCCACAGGCTTTTAATCAGCCCCAGCATTTT. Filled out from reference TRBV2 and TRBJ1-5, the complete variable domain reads EPEVTQTPSHQVTQMGQEVILRCVPISNHLYFYWYRQILGQKVEFLVSFYNNEISEKSEIFDDQFSVERPDGSNFTLKIRSTKLEDSAMYFCASSEPPQAFNQPQHFGDGTRLSIL.

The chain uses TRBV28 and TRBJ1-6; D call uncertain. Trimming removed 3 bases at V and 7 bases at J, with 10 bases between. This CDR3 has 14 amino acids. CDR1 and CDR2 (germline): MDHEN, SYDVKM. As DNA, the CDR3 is TGTGCCAGCAGTTTCGAAAGGGAGAATTCACCCCTCCACTTT. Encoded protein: CASSFERENSPLHF.

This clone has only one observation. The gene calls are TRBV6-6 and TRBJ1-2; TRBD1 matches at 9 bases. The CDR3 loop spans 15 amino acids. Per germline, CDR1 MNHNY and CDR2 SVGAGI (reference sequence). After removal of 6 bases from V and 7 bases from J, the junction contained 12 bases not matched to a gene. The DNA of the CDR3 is TGTGCCAGCAGGGATTCCGGGACAGGGAGCTCTGGCTACACCTTC. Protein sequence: CASRDSGTGSSGYTF.

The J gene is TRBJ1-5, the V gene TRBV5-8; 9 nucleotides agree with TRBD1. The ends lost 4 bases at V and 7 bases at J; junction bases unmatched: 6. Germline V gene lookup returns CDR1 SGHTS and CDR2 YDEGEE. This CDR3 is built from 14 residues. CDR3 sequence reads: CASSGWGQGQPQHF. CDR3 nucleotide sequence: TGTGCCAGCAGCGGGTGGGGACAGGGACAGCCCCAGCATTTT.

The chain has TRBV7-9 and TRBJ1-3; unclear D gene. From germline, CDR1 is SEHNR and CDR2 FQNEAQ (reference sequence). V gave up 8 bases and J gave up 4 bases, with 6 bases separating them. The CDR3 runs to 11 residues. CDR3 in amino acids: CASGQGNTIYF. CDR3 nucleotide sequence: TGTGCCAGCGGCCAAGGAAACACCATATATTTT.